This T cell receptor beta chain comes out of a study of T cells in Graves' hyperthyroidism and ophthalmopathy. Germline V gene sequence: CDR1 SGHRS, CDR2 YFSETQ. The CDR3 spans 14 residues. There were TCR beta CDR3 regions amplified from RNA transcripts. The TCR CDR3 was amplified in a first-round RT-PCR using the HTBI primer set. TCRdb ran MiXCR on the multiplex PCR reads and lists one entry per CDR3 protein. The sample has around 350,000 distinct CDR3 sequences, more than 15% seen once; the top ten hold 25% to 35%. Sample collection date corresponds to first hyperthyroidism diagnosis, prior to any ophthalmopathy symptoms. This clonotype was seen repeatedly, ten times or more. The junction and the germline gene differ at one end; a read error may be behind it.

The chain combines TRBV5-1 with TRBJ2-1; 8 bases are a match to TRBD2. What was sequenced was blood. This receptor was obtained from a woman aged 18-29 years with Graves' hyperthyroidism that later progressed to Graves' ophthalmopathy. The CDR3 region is CASSLSGSYNEQFF. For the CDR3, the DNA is TGTGCCAGCAGTTTAAGCGGGAGTTACAATGAGCAGTTCTTC.